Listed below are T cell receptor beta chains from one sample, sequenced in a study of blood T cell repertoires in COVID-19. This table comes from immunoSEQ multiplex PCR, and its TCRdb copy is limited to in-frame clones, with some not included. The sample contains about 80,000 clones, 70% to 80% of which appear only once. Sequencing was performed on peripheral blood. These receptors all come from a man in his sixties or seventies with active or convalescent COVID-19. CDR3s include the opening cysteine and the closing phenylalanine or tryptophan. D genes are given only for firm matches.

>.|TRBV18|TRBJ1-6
CASSPFSGSDSPLHF
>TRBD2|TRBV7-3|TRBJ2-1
CASSLGTSGGNEQFF
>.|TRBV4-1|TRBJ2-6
CASSQERSGSHGANVLTF
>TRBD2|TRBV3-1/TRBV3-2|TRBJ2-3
CASSQLAGGPTDTQYF
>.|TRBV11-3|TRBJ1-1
CASSLLGANTEAFF
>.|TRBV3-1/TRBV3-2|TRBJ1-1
CASSRDILNTEAFF
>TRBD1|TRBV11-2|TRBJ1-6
CASSADTGVYSPLHF
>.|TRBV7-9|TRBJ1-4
CASSQRQGSNEKLFF
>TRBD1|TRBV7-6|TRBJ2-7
CASSLGDRGTYEQYF
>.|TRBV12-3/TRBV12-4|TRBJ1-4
CASSPGWEKLFF
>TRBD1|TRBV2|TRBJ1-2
CASYVQGFGGYTF
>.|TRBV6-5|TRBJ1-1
CASSYLAVNTEAFF
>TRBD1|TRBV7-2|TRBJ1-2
CASSPRQGRLGYTF
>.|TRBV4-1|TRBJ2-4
CASSPQASGLENIQYF
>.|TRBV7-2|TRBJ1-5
CASSLRGQPQHF
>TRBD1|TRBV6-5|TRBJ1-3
CATTAPGGLGNTIYF
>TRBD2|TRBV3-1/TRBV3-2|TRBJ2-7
CASSQLAGVYEQYF
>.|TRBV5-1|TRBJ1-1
CASSLGAYNTEAFF
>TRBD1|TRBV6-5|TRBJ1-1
CASSSQGVNTEAFF
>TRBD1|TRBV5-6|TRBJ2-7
CASSHQTGNKYEQYF
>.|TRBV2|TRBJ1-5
CASSELENQPQHF
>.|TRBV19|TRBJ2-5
CASSIGQKEAQYF
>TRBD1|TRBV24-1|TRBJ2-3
CATSDSYSGTGGVGKQYF
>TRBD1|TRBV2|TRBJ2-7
CASRGDRAMDEQYF
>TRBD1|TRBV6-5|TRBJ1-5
CASGTAGNQPQHF
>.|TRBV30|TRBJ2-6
CAWILAGANVLTF
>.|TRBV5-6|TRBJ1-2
CASSLVGRPDGYTF
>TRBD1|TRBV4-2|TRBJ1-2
CASSQDPRTGSKAGYTF
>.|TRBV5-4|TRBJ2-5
CASSLIGGEETQYF
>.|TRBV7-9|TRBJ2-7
CASSYHPPRGYEQYF
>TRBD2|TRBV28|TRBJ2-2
CASSPPGLGWTGELFF
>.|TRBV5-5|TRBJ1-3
CASSWRINSGNTIYF
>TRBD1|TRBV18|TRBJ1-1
CASSTGTGKREAFF
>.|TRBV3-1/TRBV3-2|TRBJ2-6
CASSQRSRTGANVLTF
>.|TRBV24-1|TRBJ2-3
CATESGYTDTQYF
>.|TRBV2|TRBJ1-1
CASSLEGRTEAFF
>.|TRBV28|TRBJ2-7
CASSLRGYEQYF
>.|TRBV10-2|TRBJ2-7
CASREGRSYEQYF
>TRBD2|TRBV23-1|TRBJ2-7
CASSQSERGAQYEQYF
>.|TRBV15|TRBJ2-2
CATSRDRAGELFF
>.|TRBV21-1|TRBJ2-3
CASRCPGSSTDTQYF
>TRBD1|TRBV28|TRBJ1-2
CASTQGQNYGYTF
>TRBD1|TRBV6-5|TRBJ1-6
CASRPGQGWSPLHF
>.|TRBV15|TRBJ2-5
CATSRRGPGETQYF
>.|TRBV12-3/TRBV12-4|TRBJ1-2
CASSQTGERGYTF
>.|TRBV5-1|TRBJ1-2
CASSLGGPSVYGYTF
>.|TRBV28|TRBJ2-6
CASHHTRTGANVLTF
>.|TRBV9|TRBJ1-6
CASSLQGDSPLHF
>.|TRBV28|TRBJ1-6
CASSEQNSPLHF
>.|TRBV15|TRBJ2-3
CATSRGEATDTQYF
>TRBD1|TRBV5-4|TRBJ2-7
CASSLPTGGGYEQYF
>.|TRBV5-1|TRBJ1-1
CASSLEDPGVAFF
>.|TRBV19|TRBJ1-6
CASSLLGEYNSPLHF